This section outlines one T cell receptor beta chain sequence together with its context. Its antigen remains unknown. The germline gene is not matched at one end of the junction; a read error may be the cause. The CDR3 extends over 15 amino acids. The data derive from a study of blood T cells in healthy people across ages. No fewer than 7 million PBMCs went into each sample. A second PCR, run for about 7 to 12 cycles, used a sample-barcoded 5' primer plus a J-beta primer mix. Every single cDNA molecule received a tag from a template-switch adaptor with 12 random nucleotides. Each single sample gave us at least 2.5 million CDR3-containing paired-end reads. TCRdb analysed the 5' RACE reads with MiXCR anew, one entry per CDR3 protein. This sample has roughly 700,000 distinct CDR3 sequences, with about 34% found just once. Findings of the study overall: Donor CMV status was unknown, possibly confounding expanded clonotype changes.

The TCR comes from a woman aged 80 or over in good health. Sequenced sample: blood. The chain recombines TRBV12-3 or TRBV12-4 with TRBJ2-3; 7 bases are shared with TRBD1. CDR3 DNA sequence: TGTGCCAGCAGTTCCTCCCGGGACAGCACTGATATGCAGTATTTT. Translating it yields CASSSSRDSTDMQYF.